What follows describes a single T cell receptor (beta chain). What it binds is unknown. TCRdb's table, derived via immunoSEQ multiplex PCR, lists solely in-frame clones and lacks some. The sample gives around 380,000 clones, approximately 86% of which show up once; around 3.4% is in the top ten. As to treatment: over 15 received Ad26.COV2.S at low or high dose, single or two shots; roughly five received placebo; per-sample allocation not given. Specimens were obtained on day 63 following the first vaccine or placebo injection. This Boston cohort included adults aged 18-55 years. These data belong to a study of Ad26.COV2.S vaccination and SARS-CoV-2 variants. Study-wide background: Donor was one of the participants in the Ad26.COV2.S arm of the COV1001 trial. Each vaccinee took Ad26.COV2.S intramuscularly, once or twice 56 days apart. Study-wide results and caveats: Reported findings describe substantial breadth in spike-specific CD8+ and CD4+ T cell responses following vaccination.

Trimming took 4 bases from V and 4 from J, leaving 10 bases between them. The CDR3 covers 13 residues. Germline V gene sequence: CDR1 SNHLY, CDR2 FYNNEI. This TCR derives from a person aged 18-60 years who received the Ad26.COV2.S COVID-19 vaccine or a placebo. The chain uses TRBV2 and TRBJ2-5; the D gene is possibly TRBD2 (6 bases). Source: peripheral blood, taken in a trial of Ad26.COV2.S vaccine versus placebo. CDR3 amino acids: CASSGGAAETQYF. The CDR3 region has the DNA TGTGCCAGCAGTGGCGGGGCTGCAGAGACCCAGTACTTC.